The T cell receptor (beta chain) under discussion was sequenced for a study of tumor-infiltrating lymphocytes in primary liver carcinoma. Study as a whole: Patients were men and women aged 30 to 69 years. Study-level findings and limits: Tumor-blood pairs (like tumor-adjacent pairs) overlapped less than tumor region pairs did. Significantly greater top-250-clone fractions characterized tumors relative to blood (p = 0.039).

V shed 10 bases and J shed 2 bases, with 17 bases lying between them. The CDR3 covers 15 residues. TCR beta cDNA was prepared out of roughly 490 ng total RNA by means of a constant-region primer. Library construction for TCR beta comprised three nested multiplex PCR rounds performed with slightly modified ARM-PCR. The first two PCR rounds, roughly 11 cycles each, used TRBV1-TRBV30 forward primers and a C-beta reverse primer. TCRdb itself ran the multiplex PCR reads through MiXCR, one entry per CDR3 protein. Among 310,000 or so distinct CDR3 sequences listed, approximately 54% were seen once. To note about this clonotype: Its target is unknown. This could be a read error, since a much larger clone is one nucleotide away.

Unsorted whole blood yielded blood RNA, and germline DNA was extracted as well. V is TRBV12-3 or TRBV12-4 and J is TRBJ2-2; weak D call: TRBD2 (6 bases). The sample comprised peripheral blood. The receptor was derived from a woman aged 25-40 years with primary liver carcinoma and hepatitis B virus infection. This CDR3 is CANRWGGANTGELFF. CDR3 coding DNA: TGTGCCAACCGCTGGGGCGGGGCCAACACCGGGGAGCTGTTTTTT.